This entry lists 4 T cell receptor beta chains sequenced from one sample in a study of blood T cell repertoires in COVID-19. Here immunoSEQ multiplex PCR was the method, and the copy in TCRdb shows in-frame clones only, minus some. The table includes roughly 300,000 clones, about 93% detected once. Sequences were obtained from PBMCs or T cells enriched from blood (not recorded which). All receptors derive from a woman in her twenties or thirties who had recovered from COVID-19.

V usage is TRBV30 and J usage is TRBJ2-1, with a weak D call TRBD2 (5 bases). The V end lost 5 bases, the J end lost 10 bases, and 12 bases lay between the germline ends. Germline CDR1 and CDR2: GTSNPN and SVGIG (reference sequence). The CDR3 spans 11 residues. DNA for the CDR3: TGTGCCTGGGTAAGAAGCGGCGAGCAGTTCTTC. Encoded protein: CAWVRSGEQFF.

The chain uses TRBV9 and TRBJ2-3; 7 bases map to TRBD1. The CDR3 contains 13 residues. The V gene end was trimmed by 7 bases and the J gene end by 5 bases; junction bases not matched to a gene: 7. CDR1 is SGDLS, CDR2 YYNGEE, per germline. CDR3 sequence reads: CASSRQGQDTQYF. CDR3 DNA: TGTGCCAGCTCCAGACAGGGACAAGATACGCAGTATTTT.

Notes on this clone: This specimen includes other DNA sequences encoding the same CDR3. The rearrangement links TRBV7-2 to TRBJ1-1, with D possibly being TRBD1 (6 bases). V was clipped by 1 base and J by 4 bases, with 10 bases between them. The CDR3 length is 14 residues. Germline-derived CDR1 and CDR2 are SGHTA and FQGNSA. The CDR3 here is CASSLGGQATEAFF. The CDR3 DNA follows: TGTGCCAGCAGCTTAGGGGGACAAGCCACTGAAGCTTTCTTT.

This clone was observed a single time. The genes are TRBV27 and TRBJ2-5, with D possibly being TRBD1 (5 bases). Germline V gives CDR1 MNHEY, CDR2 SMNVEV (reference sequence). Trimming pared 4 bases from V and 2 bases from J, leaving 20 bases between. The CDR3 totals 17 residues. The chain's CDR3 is CASSSMKTASQQETQYF. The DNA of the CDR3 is TGTGCCAGCAGTTCAATGAAGACAGCGTCGCAGCAAGAGACCCAGTACTTC.